What follows are 7 T cell receptor beta chains derived from one specimen sequenced in a study of cytomegalovirus exposure and HLA in healthy donors. PCR involved 60 Vbeta and 13 Jbeta primers. Assay: immunoSEQ multiplex PCR; the TCRdb copy retains only in-frame clones and omits some. The sample table sets out about 200,000 clones. The sequencing input was PBMCs. The receptors were sampled from a girl aged 2 to 10 in good health and CMV-seropositive.

The V and J genes are TRBV5-8 and TRBJ1-2; D is possibly TRBD1 (6 bases). V was clipped by 4 bases and J by 2 bases, with 15 bases between them. The CDR3 consists of 15 residues. CDR1 is SGHTS and CDR2 is YDEGEE in the germline V gene. The CDR3 nucleotides read TGTGCCAGCAGCCCAGGGGACCGAATAAACTATGGCTACACCTTC. This gives the protein CASSPGDRINYGYTF.

CDR3 DNA sequence: TGTGCCAGTCTTGGGACAACGAACACCGGGGAGCTGTTTTTT. This translates into CASLGTTNTGELFF. This chain uses TRBV18 with TRBJ2-2; the D gene is possibly TRBD1 (6 bases). Trimming shortened V by 9 bases and J by 0 bases, and 11 bases separated the two germline ends. The germline CDR1 and CDR2 sequences are KGHSH and LQKENI. This CDR3 region has 14 residues.

V gene TRBV7-2 combines with J gene TRBJ1-2; 8 bases line up with TRBD1. The V and J ends lost 1 base and 7 bases, in that order; junction bases with no gene match: 11. The germline CDR1 and CDR2 sequences are SGHTA and FQGNSA. There are 16 residues in the CDR3. The DNA for the CDR3 is TGTGCCAGCAGCTTAGGGACAGGGTCGGTCTCGGGTGGCTACACCTTC. This gives the protein CASSLGTGSVSGGYTF.

The chain joins TRBV29-1 to TRBJ2-6, with TRBD1 as a possible D gene (6 bases). The V gene's germline CDR1 is SQVTM and CDR2 ANQGSEA. CDR3 length: 16 amino acids. The ends were cut back, 2 bases at V and 0 bases at J, with 11 bases in the middle. The DNA for the CDR3 is TGCAGCGTTGAACAGGGGACCTTCTCTGGGGCCAACGTCCTGACTTTC. Residues: CSVEQGTFSGANVLTF.

The chain employs TRBV6-5 and TRBJ1-2; D possibly corresponds to TRBD1 (5 bases). The CDR3 is made up of 16 amino acids. The germline V and J ends were trimmed by 0 bases and 1 base, with 12 bases remaining between them. Germline V gene sequence: CDR1 MNHEY, CDR2 SVGAGI. The CDR3 spells CASSYSYRPSNYGYTF. The CDR3 nucleotides are TGTGCCAGCAGTTACTCATACAGGCCCAGTAACTATGGCTACACCTTC.

The chain has TRBV29-1 and TRBJ2-5, with 14 bases identical to TRBD2. This CDR3 region has 18 residues. J lost 4 bases, V lost 4 bases, and 14 bases had no gene match. Germline CDR1 reads SQVTM; CDR2 reads ANQGSEA. Here the CDR3 reads CSVAGLAGEWGTGETQYF. The CDR3 region has the DNA TGCAGCGTTGCGGGACTAGCGGGAGAGTGGGGAACTGGAGAGACCCAGTACTTC.

In DNA form, the CDR3 reads TGCAGCGTTGCCCCGCAGGACTTGGGAGATACGCAGTATTTT. Protein product: CSVAPQDLGDTQYF. The V and J genes are TRBV29-1 and TRBJ2-3, with D maybe TRBD2 (5 bases). Trimming left V 4 bases short and J 5 bases short, with 16 bases between. This CDR3 is 14 amino acids long. Per germline, CDR1 SQVTM and CDR2 ANQGSEA.